This is a list of T cell receptor beta chains from one sample in a study of spatial heterogeneity in lung cancer. TCRdb itself ran the 5' RACE reads through MiXCR, one entry per CDR3 protein. The sample contains some 100,000 distinct CDR3 sequences, over 9.5% of which appear only once. The sample here was PBMCs, taken at surgery. Receptors were obtained from a male donor with early-stage non-small cell lung cancer. CDR3s include the opening cysteine and the closing phenylalanine or tryptophan. The D gene is left open where the match is weak. Expanded clones get a size class; other rows say once, few or many, or leave the size out.

v_gene,j_gene,d_gene,abundance,CDR3aa,CDR3nt
TRBV3-1,TRBJ2-7,.,.,CASSGREGIVYEQYF,TGTGCCAGCAGCGGCCGGGAAGGGATAGTCTACGAGCAGTACTTC
TRBV7-6,TRBJ2-3,.,many,CASSLVKGQAGTQYF,TGTGCCAGCAGCTTAGTAAAGGGCCAGGCGGGTACGCAGTATTTT
TRBV4-3,TRBJ1-6,.,many,CASSQLTQSGSPLHF,TGCGCCAGCAGCCAACTGACGCAAAGTGGTTCACCCCTCCACTTT
TRBV11-1,TRBJ2-1,TRBD1,few,CASSSRTGINEQFF,TGTGCCAGCAGCTCTCGGACAGGGATCAATGAGCAGTTCTTC
TRBV12-3/TRBV12-4,TRBJ1-3,.,few,CASGATGLTGNTIYF,TGTGCCAGCGGGGCGACAGGATTGACTGGAAACACCATATATTTT
TRBV6-2/TRBV6-3,TRBJ2-3,TRBD1,.,CASSSPGTAGTDTQYF,TGTGCCAGCAGTTCCCCCGGGACAGCGGGCACAGATACGCAGTATTTT
TRBV5-6,TRBJ1-2,.,.,CASSLAQGKGGYTF,TGTGCCAGCAGCTTGGCCCAGGGGAAGGGTGGCTACACCTTC
TRBV19,TRBJ2-7,.,.,CAPGGSLYEQYF,TGTGCTCCCGGGGGCTCCCTCTACGAGCAGTACTTC
TRBV5-6,TRBJ2-7,.,.,CASSPRERRYEQYF,TGTGCCAGCAGCCCCAGGGAGCGGCGCTACGAGCAGTACTTC
TRBV5-1,TRBJ1-1,TRBD1,many,CASSTGEGNTEAFF,TGCGCCAGCAGCACAGGGGAGGGGAACACTGAAGCTTTCTTT
TRBV11-2,TRBJ2-2,TRBD1,many,CASTPDREENGELFF,TGTGCCAGCACCCCGGACAGGGAGGAGAACGGGGAGCTGTTTTTT
TRBV30,TRBJ2-3,.,few,CAWTPVGHPTDTQYF,TGTGCCTGGACCCCCGTAGGCCACCCGACAGATACGCAGTATTTT
TRBV4-3,TRBJ2-7,TRBD2,few,CASSQDRAGAYEQYF,TGCGCCAGCAGCCAAGATAGGGCGGGGGCCTACGAGCAGTACTTC
TRBV4-3,TRBJ1-6,.,many,CASSPLADANDSPLHF,TGCGCCAGCAGCCCGTTAGCGGATGCAAATGATTCACCCCTCCACTTT
TRBV25-1,TRBJ2-3,.,many,CASSEEGLTDTQYF,TGTGCCAGCAGTGAGGAGGGACTCACAGATACGCAGTATTTT
TRBV6-5,TRBJ2-7,.,many,CASRGAELGVNEQYF,TGTGCCAGCAGGGGAGCGGAGCTGGGGGTTAACGAGCAGTACTTC
TRBV6-5,TRBJ2-3,TRBD2,few,CASRLAGGPTDTQYF,TGTGCCAGCAGACTTGCGGGGGGCCCCACAGATACGCAGTATTTT
TRBV29-1,TRBJ2-1,TRBD1,.,CSVLENRGRISHNEQFF,TGCAGCGTTCTTGAAAACAGGGGGCGAATATCCCACAATGAGCAGTTCTTC
TRBV6-4,TRBJ2-2,TRBD1,.,CASSPEQGAGGELFF,TGTGCCAGCAGCCCGGAACAGGGGGCTGGCGGGGAGCTGTTTTTT
TRBV3-1,TRBJ2-5,.,.,CASSQGSQETQYF,TGTGCCAGCAGCCAGGGAAGCCAAGAGACCCAGTACTTC
TRBV13,TRBJ2-1,TRBD2,.,CASSLPKGLANEQFF,TGTGCCAGCAGCTTACCAAAGGGACTAGCGAATGAGCAGTTCTTC
TRBV30,TRBJ2-1,.,few,CARERARILEANEQFF,TGTGCCAGGGAAAGGGCCCGGATCCTGGAAGCCAATGAGCAGTTCTTC
TRBV28,TRBJ2-7,TRBD1,few,CASNILKGQTYEQYF,TGTGCCAGCAATATTCTTAAGGGACAGACCTACGAGCAGTACTTC
TRBV7-9,TRBJ1-2,.,few,CASSFNQDYGYTF,TGTGCCAGCAGCTTTAACCAGGACTATGGCTACACCTTC
TRBV20-1,TRBJ2-3,TRBD2,many,CSGHLAGEGTDTQYF,TGCAGTGGCCACCTAGCGGGAGAAGGTACAGATACGCAGTATTTT
TRBV7-2,TRBJ2-7,.,few,CASSLAHVTYEQYF,TGTGCCAGCAGCTTAGCGCACGTCACCTACGAGCAGTACTTC
TRBV11-2,TRBJ2-3,.,few,CASSLELSSTDTQYF,TGTGCCAGCAGCTTAGAATTGTCTAGCACAGATACGCAGTATTTT
TRBV28,TRBJ2-5,TRBD1,many,CASSPQGAGQETQYF,TGTGCCAGCAGTCCGCAGGGGGCAGGCCAAGAGACCCAGTACTTC
TRBV7-9,TRBJ1-4,.,.,CASSFSNEKLFF,TGTGCCAGCAGCTTCTCTAATGAAAAACTGTTTTTT